This passage covers 17 T cell receptor beta chains from one sample sequenced in a study of T cell responses to AZD1222 COVID-19 vaccine. Assay used: immunoSEQ multiplex PCR; TCRdb lists only in-frame clones, some missing. Of 95,000 to 120,000 clones listed, approximately 88% were seen once; the top ten hold approximately 6.4%. The sequencing used peripheral blood, collected 28 days after the second AZD1222 dose. Receptors were obtained from an adult who received the AZD1222 COVID-19 vaccine.

This chain joins TRBV15 and TRBJ2-3; the match to TRBD1 covers 9 bases. The V gene's germline CDR1 is LNHNV and CDR2 YYDKDF (reference sequence). Unmatched junction bases numbered 11, after V lost 6 bases and J lost 4 bases. CDR3 length: 16 amino acids. The CDR3 spells CATRERGDRVSDTQYF. For the CDR3, the DNA is TGTGCCACCAGGGAGAGGGGGGACAGGGTTTCAGATACGCAGTATTTT.

The chain couples TRBV7-9 to TRBJ1-5; D remains ambiguous. This CDR3 contains 12 residues. V dropped 4 bases and J dropped 4 bases, with 5 bases sitting between them. Germline values: CDR1 SEHNR, CDR2 FQNEAQ (reference sequence). This chain's CDR3 is CASSSPNQPQHF. CDR3 in DNA: TGTGCCAGCAGCTCTCCAAATCAGCCCCAGCATTTT.

This clone has more than one count but fewer than ten. The V call is TRBV10-3, the J call TRBJ1-3; possible D gene TRBD1, 5 bases. Trimming took 3 bases from V and 3 from J, leaving 9 bases between them. The V gene's germline CDR1 is ENHRY and CDR2 SYGVKD. The CDR3 has 14 amino acids. The CDR3 loop reads CAISDYGGGNTIYF. CDR3 in DNA: TGTGCCATCAGTGACTACGGGGGTGGAAACACCATATATTTT.

This rearrangement joins TRBV6-5 to TRBJ1-2, with 7 bases lining up with TRBD1. Germline lookup yields CDR1 MNHEY and CDR2 SVGAGI. The CDR3 length is 15 residues. The ends lost 4 bases at V and 8 bases at J; junction bases unmatched: 13. The CDR3 region has the DNA TGTGCCAGCAGTTCAACACCGGGGACAGCATCCGGCTACACCTTC. Its protein is CASSSTPGTASGYTF.

This clone has just a few counts. The chain employs TRBV14 and TRBJ2-4; D not resolved. This CDR3 comprises 13 residues. Germline V gene data show CDR1 as SGHDN and CDR2 as FVKESK. Trimming removed 3 bases at V and 6 bases at J, with 9 bases between. DNA of the CDR3: TGTGCCAGCAGCCAGGGAACATTAAACATTCAGTACTTC. Protein: CASSQGTLNIQYF. Full variable domain (rest looked up from reference TRBV14 and TRBJ2-4): EAGVTQFPSHSVIEKGQTVTLRCDPISGHDNLYWYRRVMGKEIKFLLHFVKESKQDESGMPNNRFLAERTGGTYSTLKVQPAELEDSGVYFCASSQGTLNIQYFGAGTRLSVL.

This chain links TRBV6-2 or TRBV6-3 with TRBJ1-2; D might be TRBD1 (6 bases). CDR3 length: 13 amino acids. Per the germline V gene, CDR1 is MNHEY and CDR2 is SVGEGT. The V end was cut by 6 bases, the J end by 7 bases, with 15 bases between. This CDR3 is CASSAGEPGGYTF. The DNA of the CDR3 is TGTGCCAGCAGCGCAGGGGAGCCCGGTGGCTACACCTTC.

The CDR3 sequence is CSVVGRMNTEAFF. The CDR3 DNA reads as TGCAGCGTTGTTGGGAGAATGAACACTGAAGCTTTCTTT. This chain uses TRBV29-1 with TRBJ1-1; D not resolved. Germline V CDR1 and CDR2: SQVTM, ANQGSEA. V lost 4 bases and J 0 bases, leaving 9 bases between the germline ends. This CDR3 region has 13 residues.

The genes are TRBV2 and TRBJ2-5; either TRBD1 or TRBD2 may supply D (5 bases each). Trimming cost V 4 bases and J 4 bases, with 19 bases left between them. The CDR3 is 16 residues long. Germline V gene data show CDR1 as SNHLY and CDR2 as FYNNEI. Written as DNA, the CDR3 is TGTGCCAGCAGTGGAATCGGGACCCAAAAGGGAGAGACCCAGTACTTC. It encodes CASSGIGTQKGETQYF.

The chain combines TRBV24-1 with TRBJ2-2; TRBD1 or TRBD2 may be the D gene (5 bases each). Per the germline V gene, CDR1 is KGHDR and CDR2 is SFDVKD. Trimming took off 4 bases at V and 3 bases at J, with 14 bases between the two ends. The CDR3 runs 16 residues. The CDR3 nucleotides read TGTGCCACCAGTGAGTCCGGGACCAGTGACACCGGGGAGCTGTTTTTT. Translated: CATSESGTSDTGELFF.

The J gene is TRBJ2-3, the V gene TRBV13; D perhaps matches TRBD1 (5 bases). Trimming took off 1 base at V and 0 bases at J, with 8 bases between the two ends. Per germline, CDR1 PRHDT and CDR2 FYEKMQ (reference sequence). CDR3 length: 15 amino acids. CDR3 sequence reads: CASSLAQGSTDTQYF. CDR3 nucleotide sequence: TGTGCCAGCAGCTTAGCTCAGGGCAGCACAGATACGCAGTATTTT.

V is TRBV11-2 and J is TRBJ2-7; no clear D. From germline, CDR1 is SGHAT and CDR2 FQNNGV. V was cut by 3 bases and J by 1 base, with 10 bases left in between. The CDR3 extends over 14 amino acids. CDR3 sequence: CASSLGRQSYEQYF. The CDR3, as DNA: TGTGCCAGCAGCTTGGGCAGACAATCCTACGAGCAGTACTTC. The entire variable domain, with the rest obtained from reference TRBV11-2 and TRBJ2-7, is as follows: EAGVAQSPRYKIIEKRQSVAFWCNPISGHATLYWYQQILGQGPKLLIQFQNNGVVDDSQLPKDRFSAERLKGVDSTLKIQPAKLEDSAVYLCASSLGRQSYEQYFGPGTRLTVT.

The J gene is TRBJ2-1, the V gene TRBV5-4, with 8 bases identical to TRBD2. CDR3 size: 14 residues. Germline-derived CDR1 and CDR2 are SGHNT and YYREEE (reference sequence). With V trimmed by 7 bases and J by 0 bases, 3 bases remained unmatched. For the CDR3, the DNA is TGTGCCAGCTCCCGGGGGGGCTCCTACAATGAGCAGTTCTTC. Protein sequence: CASSRGGSYNEQFF.

Only a few counts were recorded for this clone. The CDR3 reads CASSSAGLREKLFF. Here the CDR3 DNA reads TGTGCCAGCAGTTCAGCAGGGCTTCGGGAAAAACTGTTTTTT. The gene calls are TRBV28 and TRBJ1-4, with D possibly TRBD1 on 5 matching bases. The V gene lost 4 bases and the J gene lost 8 bases, with 14 bases spanning the gap. Germline CDR1 MDHEN, CDR2 SYDVKM. The length of the CDR3 is 14 residues. Based on the CDR3 plus reference TRBV28 and TRBJ1-4, the full variable domain is DVKVTQSSRYLVKRTGEKVFLECVQDMDHENMFWYRQDPGLGLRLIYFSYDVKMKEKGDIPEGYSVSREKKERFSLILESASTNQTSMYLCASSSAGLREKLFFGSGTQLSVL.

This chain joins TRBV30 and TRBJ2-7; D assignment may be TRBD1 or TRBD2 (6 bases each). V lost 7 bases and J lost 6, with 16 bases in between. Germline lookup yields CDR1 GTSNPN and CDR2 SVGIG (reference sequence). There are 12 residues in the CDR3. DNA of the CDR3: TGTGCCTACCCCGGTAGGGGGGTCGAGCAGTACTTC. This codes for CAYPGRGVEQYF.

This chain links TRBV5-1 with TRBJ2-6; D gene uncertain. Trimming shortened V by 3 bases and J by 4 bases, and 8 bases separated the two germline ends. This CDR3 spans 14 amino acids. Looked up from germline, CDR1 is SGHRS and CDR2 is YFSETQ. The CDR3 DNA is TGCGCCAGCAGCTACCTGACAGGGGCCAACGTCCTGACTTTC. Translation gives CASSYLTGANVLTF. Variable domain in full (rest from reference TRBV5-1 and TRBJ2-6): KAGVTQTPRYLIKTRGQQVTLSCSPISGHRSVSWYQQTPGQGLQFLFEYFSETQRNKGNFPGRFSGRQFSNSRSEMNVSTLELGDSALYLCASSYLTGANVLTFGAGSRLTVL.

V usage is TRBV7-2 and J usage is TRBJ1-6; the D gene is possibly TRBD1 (5 bases). The CDR3 sequence is 15 residues long. V gave up 1 base and J gave up 9 bases, with 13 bases separating them. Per the germline V gene, CDR1 is SGHTA and CDR2 is FQGNSA. The CDR3 here is CASSLDPGIGSPLHF. DNA of the CDR3: TGTGCCAGCAGCTTAGATCCAGGGATAGGTTCACCCCTCCACTTT.

This clone has a handful of counts. CDR3 nucleotide sequence: TGTGCCAGCAGCTCCTATCAGCCCCAGCATTTT. This codes for CASSSYQPQHF. V and J are TRBV28 and TRBJ1-5; D ambiguous. Per germline, CDR1 MDHEN and CDR2 SYDVKM. Trimming took 6 bases from V and 5 from J, leaving 5 bases between them. The CDR3 contains 11 residues.